The sequence of this TCR beta chain was determined in a study of CD8 T cells in ankylosing spondylitis. Points from the study as a whole: Significantly higher representation of disease-linked clones was reported for matched ankylosing spondylitis synovial fluid. What appeared characteristic of ankylosing spondylitis blood was a TCR beta motif of eight highly homologous variants. Relatively rare in peripheral blood, disease-linked clones were also CD8+. Reactive arthritis synovial fluid and blood previously showed some of these motif variants.

The CDR3 sequence is 12 residues long. Germline CDR1 and CDR2: MNHEY and SVGAGI. Trimming removed 5 bases from V and 0 bases from J, with 4 bases in between. Comments on this clonotype: Its cognate antigen is unknown.

With molecular barcodes, quantitative 5'-RACE was used to make the TCR beta libraries. TCRdb itself ran the 5' RACE reads through MiXCR, one entry per CDR3 protein. Of fewer than 500,000 distinct CDR3 sequences listed, around 22% are singletons. The sequencing sample was made of blood, either unsorted or a sorted T cell fraction (not recorded which). The TCR comes from a male donor with ankylosing spondylitis. The genes are TRBV6-5 and TRBJ1-1; D unclear. This CDR3 reads CASSTLNTEAFF. The CDR3 DNA sequence: TGTGCCAGCAGTACTCTGAACACTGAAGCTTTCTTT.